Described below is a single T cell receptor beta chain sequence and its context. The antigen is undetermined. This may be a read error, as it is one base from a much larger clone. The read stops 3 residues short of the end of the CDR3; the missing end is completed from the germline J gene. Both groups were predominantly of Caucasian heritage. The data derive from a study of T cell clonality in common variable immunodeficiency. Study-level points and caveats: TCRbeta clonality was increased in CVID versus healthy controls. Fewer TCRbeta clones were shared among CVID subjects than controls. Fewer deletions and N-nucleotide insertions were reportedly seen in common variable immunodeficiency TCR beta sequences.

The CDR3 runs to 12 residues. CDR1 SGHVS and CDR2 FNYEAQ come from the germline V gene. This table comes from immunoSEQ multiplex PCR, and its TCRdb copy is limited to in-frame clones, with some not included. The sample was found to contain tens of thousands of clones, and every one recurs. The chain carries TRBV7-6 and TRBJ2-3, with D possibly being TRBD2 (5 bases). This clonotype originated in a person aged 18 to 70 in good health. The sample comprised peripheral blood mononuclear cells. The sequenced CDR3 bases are TGTGCCAGCAGCCTTAGCGAAGAGACG. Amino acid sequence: CASSLSEET. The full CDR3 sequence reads CASSLSEETQYF.